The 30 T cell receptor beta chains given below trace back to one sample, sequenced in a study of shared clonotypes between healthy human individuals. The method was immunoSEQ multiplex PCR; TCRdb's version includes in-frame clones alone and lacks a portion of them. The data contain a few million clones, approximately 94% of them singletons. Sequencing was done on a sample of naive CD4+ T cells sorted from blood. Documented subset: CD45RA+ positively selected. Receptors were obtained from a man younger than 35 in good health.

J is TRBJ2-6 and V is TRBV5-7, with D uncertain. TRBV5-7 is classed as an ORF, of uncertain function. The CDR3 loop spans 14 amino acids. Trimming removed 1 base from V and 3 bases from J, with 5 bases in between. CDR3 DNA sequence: TGTGCCAGCAGCTTGACGGGTGGGGCCAACGTCCTGACTTTC. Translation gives CASSLTGGANVLTF.

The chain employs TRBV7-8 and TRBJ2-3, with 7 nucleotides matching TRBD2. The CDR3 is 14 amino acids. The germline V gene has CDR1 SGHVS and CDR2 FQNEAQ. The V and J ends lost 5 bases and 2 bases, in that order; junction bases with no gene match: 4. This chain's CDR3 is CASSPGTNTDTQYF. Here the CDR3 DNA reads TGTGCCAGCAGCCCCGGGACTAACACAGATACGCAGTATTTT.

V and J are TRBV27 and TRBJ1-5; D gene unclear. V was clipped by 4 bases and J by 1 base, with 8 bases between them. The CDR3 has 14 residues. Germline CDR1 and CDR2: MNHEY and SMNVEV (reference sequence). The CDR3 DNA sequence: TGTGCCAGCAGTTCTATACCGAGCAATCAGCCCCAGCATTTT. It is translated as CASSSIPSNQPQHF.

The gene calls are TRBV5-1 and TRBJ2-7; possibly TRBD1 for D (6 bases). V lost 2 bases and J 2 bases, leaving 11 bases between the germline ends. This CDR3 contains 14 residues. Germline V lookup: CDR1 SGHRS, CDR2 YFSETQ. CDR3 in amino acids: CASSFISGAYEQYF. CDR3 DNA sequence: TGCGCCAGCAGCTTTATATCAGGGGCCTACGAGCAGTACTTC.

CDR3 sequence: CAWIGGFEQYF. For the CDR3, the DNA is TGTGCCTGGATAGGGGGATTCGAGCAGTACTTC. The chain recombines TRBV30 with TRBJ2-7; perhaps TRBD1 as D (6 bases). Trimming took 4 bases from V and 6 from J, leaving 10 bases between them. The length of the CDR3 is 11 residues. The germline V gene has CDR1 GTSNPN and CDR2 SVGIG (reference sequence). Complete variable domain (other parts from reference TRBV30 and TRBJ2-7): SQTIHQWPATLVQPVGSPLSLECTVEGTSNPNLYWYRQAAGRGLQLLFYSVGIGQISSEVPQNLSASRPQDRQFILSSKKLLLSDSGFYLCAWIGGFEQYFGPGTRLTVT.

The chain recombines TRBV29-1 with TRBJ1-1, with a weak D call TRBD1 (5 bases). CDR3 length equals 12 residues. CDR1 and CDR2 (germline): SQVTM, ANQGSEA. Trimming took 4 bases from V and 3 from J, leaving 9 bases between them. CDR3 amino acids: CSVGGTDTEAFF. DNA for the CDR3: TGCAGCGTTGGGGGGACGGACACTGAAGCTTTCTTT.

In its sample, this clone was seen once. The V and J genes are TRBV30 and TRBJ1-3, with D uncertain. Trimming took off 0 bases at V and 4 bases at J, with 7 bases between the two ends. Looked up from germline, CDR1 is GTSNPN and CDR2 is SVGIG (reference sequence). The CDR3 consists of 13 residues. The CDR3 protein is CAWSVSTGNTIYF. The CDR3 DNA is TGTGCCTGGAGTGTATCAACAGGAAACACCATATATTTT.

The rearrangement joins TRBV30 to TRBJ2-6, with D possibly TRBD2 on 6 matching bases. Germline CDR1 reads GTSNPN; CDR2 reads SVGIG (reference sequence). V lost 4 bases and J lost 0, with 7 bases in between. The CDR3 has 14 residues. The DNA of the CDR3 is TGTGCCTGGACCGGGGGCTCTGGGGCCAACGTCCTGACTTTC. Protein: CAWTGGSGANVLTF.

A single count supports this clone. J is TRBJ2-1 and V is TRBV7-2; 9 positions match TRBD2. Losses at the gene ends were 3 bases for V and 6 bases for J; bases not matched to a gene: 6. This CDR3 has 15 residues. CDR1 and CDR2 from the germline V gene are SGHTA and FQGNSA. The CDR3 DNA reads TGTGCCAGCAGCTTGAGCGGGAGGACTAGCAATGAGCAGTTCTTC. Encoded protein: CASSLSGRTSNEQFF.

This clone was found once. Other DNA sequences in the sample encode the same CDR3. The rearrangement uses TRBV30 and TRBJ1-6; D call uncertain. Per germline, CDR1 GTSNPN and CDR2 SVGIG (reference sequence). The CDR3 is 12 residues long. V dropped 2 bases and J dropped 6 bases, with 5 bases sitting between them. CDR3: CAWSRLNSPLHF. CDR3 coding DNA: TGTGCCTGGAGTCGGCTTAATTCACCCCTCCACTTT.

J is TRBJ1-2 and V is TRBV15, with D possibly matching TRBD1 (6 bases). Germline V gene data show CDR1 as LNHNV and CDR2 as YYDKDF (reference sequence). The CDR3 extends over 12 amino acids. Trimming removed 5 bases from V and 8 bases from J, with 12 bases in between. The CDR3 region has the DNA TGTGCCACCAGCTTGCGGACAGAAGGCTACACCTTC. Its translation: CATSLRTEGYTF. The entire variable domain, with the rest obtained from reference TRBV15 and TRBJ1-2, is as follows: DAMVIQNPRYQVTQFGKPVTLSCSQTLNHNVMYWYQQKSSQAPKLLFHYYDKDFNNEADTPDNFQSRRPNTSFCFLDIRSPGLGDTAMYLCATSLRTEGYTFGSGTRLTVV.

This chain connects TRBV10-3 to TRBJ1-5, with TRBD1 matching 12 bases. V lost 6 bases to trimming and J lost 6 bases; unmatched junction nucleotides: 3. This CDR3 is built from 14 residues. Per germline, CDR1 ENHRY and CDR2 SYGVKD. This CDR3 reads CAISGDRGLQPQHF. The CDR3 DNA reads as TGTGCCATCAGCGGGGACAGGGGGCTTCAGCCCCAGCATTTT.

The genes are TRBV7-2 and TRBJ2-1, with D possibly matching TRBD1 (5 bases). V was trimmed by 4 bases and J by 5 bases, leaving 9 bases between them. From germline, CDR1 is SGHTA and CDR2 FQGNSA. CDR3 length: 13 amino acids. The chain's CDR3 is CASSSGQNNEQFF. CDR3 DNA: TGTGCCAGCAGCTCCGGACAAAACAATGAGCAGTTCTTC.

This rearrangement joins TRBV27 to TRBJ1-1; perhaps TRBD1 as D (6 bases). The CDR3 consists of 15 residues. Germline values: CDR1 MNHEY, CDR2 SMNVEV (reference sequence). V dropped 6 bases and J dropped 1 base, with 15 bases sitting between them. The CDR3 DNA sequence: TGTGCCAGCAGCCGAGGGACGGGGGCGAACACTGAAGCTTTCTTT. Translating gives CASSRGTGANTEAFF.

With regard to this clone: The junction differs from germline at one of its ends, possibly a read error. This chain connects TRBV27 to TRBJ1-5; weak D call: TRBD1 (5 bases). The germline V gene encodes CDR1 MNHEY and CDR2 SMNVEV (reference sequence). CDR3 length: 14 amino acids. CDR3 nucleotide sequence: TGTGTCAGCAGGGCAGGGACTGGCAATCAGCCCCAGCATTTT. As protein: CVSRAGTGNQPQHF.

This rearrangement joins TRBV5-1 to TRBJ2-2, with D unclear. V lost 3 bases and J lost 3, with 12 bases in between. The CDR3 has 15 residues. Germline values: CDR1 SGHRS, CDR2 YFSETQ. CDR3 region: CASSSSNSYTGELFF. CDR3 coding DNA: TGCGCCAGCAGCTCCTCCAATTCGTACACCGGGGAGCTGTTTTTT.

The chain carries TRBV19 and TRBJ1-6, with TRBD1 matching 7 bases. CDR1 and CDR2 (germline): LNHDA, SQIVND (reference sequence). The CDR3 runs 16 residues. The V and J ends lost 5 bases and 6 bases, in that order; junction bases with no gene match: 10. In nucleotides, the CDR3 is TGTGCCAGTAGTGGGCTAACGGGACAGTCTAATTCACCCCTCCACTTT. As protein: CASSGLTGQSNSPLHF. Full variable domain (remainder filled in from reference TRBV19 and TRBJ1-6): DGGITQSPKYLFRKEGQNVTLSCEQNLNHDAMYWYRQDPGQGLRLIYYSQIVNDFQKGDIAEGYSVSREKKESFPLTVTSAQKNPTAFYLCASSGLTGQSNSPLHFGNGTRLTVT.

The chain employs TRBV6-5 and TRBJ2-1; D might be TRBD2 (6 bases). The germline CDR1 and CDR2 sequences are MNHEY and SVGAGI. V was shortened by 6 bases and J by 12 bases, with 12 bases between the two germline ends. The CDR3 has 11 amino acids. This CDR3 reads CASRTGGGQFF. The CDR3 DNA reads TGTGCCAGCAGGACCGGGGGAGGGCAGTTCTTC.

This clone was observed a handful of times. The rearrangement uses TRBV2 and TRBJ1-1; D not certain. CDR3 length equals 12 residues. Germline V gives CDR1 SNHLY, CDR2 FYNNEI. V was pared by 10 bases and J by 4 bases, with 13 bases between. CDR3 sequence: CAISNLGTEAFF. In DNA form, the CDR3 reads TGTGCCATCTCGAATCTCGGCACTGAAGCTTTCTTT.

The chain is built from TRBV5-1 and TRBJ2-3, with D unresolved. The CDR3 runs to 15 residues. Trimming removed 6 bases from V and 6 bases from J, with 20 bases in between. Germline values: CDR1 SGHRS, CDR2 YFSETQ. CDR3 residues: CASTNAPGLSDTQYF. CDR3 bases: TGCGCCAGCACCAATGCCCCGGGCCTATCCGATACGCAGTATTTT.

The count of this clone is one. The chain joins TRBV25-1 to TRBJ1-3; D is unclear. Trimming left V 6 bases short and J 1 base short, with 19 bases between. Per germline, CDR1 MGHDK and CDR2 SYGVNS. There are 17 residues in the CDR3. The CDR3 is CASSPPLSWGSGNTIYF. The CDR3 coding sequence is TGTGCCAGCAGCCCCCCTTTATCGTGGGGATCTGGAAACACCATATATTTT.

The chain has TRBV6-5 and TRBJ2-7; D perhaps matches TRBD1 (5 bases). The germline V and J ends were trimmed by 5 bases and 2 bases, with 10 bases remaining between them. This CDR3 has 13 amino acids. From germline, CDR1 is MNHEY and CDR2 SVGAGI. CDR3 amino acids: CASSPTVAYEQYF. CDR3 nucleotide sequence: TGTGCCAGCAGTCCGACAGTAGCCTACGAGCAGTACTTC.

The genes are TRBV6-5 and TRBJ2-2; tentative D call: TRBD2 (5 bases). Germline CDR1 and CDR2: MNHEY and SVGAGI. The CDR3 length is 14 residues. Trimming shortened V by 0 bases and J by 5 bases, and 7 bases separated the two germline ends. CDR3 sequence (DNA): TGTGCCAGCAGTTACTCGAGGACTACCGGGGAGCTGTTTTTT. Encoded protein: CASSYSRTTGELFF.

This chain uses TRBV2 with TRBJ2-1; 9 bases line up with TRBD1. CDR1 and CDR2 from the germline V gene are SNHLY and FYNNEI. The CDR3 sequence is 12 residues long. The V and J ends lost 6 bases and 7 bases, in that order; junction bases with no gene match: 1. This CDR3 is CASRTGGNEQFF. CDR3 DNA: TGTGCCAGCAGGACAGGGGGGAATGAGCAGTTCTTC.

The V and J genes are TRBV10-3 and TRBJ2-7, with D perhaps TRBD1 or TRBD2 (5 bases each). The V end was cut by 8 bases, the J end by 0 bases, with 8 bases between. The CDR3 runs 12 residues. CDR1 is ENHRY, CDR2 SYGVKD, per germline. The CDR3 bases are TGTGCCATCGGGACCAGCTCCTACGAGCAGTACTTC. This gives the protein CAIGTSSYEQYF.

CDR3 in DNA: TGTGCCAGCAGCCATAGCGGGGGGGCCATAGAGACCCAGTACTTC. This sequence encodes CASSHSGGAIETQYF. The gene calls are TRBV5-5 and TRBJ2-5; 11 bases match TRBD2. CDR1 and CDR2 (germline): SGHKS, YYEKEE (reference sequence). J gave up 4 bases and V 4 bases, and 6 bases lay outside the gene matches. This CDR3 is built from 15 residues.

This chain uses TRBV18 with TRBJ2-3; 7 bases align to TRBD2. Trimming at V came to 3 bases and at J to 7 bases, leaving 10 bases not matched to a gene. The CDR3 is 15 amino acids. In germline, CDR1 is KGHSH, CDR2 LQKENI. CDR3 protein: CASSPIAGQTNTQYF. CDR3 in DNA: TGTGCCAGCTCACCCATAGCGGGCCAGACTAATACGCAGTATTTT.

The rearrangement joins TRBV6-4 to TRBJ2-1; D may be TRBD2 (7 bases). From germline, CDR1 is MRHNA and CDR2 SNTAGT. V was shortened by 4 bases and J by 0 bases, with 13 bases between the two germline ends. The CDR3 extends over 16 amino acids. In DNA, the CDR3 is TGTGCCAGCAGTGCCTTCGGGGGGCTCTCCTACAATGAGCAGTTCTTC. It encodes CASSAFGGLSYNEQFF.

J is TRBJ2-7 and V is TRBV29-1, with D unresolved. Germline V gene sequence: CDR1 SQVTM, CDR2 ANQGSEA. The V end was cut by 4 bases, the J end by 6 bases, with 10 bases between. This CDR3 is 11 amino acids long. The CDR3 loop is CSVAQALEQYF. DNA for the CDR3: TGCAGCGTTGCCCAGGCCCTCGAGCAGTACTTC.

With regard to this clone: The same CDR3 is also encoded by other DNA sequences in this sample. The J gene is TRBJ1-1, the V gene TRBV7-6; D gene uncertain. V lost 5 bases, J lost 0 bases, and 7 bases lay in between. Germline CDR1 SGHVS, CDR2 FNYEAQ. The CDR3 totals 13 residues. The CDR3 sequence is CASSLGMNTEAFF. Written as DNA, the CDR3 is TGTGCCAGCAGCCTAGGGATGAACACTGAAGCTTTCTTT.